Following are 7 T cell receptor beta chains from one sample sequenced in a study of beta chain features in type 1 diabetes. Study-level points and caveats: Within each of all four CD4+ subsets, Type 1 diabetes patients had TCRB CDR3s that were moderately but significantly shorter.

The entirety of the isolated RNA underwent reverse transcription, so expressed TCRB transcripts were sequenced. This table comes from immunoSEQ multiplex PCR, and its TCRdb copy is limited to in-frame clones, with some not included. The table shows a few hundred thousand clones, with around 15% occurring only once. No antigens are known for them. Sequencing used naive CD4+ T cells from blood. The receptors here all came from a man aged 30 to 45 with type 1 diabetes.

CDR3 sequence: CASSGWTGYTGELFF. The CDR3 nucleotides are TGTGCCAGCAGCGGGTGGACAGGGTACACCGGGGAGCTGTTTTTT. This sequence joins TRBV5-6 and TRBJ2-2, with 8 bases that match TRBD1. The CDR3 is 15 residues long. The J segment lost 3 bases and the V segment lost 4 bases, leaving 5 bases of the junction unmatched. The germline V gene has CDR1 SGHDT and CDR2 YYEEEE.

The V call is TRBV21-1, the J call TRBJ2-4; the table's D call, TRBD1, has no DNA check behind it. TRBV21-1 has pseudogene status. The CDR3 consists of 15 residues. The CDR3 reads CASRDNRRAKNIQYF. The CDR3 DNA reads TGTGCCAGCCGGGACAATCGGCGGGCCAAAAACATTCAGTACTTC.

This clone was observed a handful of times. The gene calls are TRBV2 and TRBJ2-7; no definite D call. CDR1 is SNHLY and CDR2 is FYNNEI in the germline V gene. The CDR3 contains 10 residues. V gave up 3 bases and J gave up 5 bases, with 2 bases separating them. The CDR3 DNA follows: TGTGCCAGCAGTGAGGACGAGCAGTACTTC. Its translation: CASSEDEQYF.

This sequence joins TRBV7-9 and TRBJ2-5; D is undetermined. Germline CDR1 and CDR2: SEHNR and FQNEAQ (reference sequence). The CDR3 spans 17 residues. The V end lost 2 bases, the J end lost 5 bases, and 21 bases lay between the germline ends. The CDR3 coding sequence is TGTGCCAGCAGCTTATTCTTGGCGGCTACCGGTGGGGAGACCCAGTACTTC. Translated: CASSLFLAATGGETQYF.

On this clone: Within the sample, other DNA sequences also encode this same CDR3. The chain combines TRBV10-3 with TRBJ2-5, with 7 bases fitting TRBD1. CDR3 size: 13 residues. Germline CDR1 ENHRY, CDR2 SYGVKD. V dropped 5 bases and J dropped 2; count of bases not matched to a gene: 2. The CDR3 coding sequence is TGTGCCATCAGTCCAGGGGGACAAGAGACCCAGTACTTC. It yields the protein CAISPGGQETQYF.

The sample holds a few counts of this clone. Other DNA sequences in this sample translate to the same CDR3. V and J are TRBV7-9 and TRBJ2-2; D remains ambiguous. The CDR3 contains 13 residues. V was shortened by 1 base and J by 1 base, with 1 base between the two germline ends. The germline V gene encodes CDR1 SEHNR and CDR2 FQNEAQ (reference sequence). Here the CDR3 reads CASSLGNTGELFF. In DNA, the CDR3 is TGTGCCAGCAGCTTAGGGAACACCGGGGAGCTGTTTTTT.

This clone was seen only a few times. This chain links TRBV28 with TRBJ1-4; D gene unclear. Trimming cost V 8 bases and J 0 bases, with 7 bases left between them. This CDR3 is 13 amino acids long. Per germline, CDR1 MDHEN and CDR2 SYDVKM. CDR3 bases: TGTGCCAGCGGCCCTGCAACTAATGAAAAACTGTTTTTT. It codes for CASGPATNEKLFF.